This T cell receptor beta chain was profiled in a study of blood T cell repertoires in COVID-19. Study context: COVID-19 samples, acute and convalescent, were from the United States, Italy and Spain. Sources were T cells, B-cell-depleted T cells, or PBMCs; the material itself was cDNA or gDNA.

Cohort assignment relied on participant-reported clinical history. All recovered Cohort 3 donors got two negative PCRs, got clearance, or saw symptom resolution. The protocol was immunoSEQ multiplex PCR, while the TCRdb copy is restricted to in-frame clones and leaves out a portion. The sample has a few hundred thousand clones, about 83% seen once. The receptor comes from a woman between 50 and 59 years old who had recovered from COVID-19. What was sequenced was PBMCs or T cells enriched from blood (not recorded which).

This chain's CDR3 is CASSKDRVATPYTF. The CDR3 DNA is TGTGCCAGTAGTAAGGACAGGGTGGCAACCCCCTACACCTTC. The chain uses TRBV19 and TRBJ1-2; 8 nucleotides agree with TRBD1. V trimming: 4 bases; J trimming: 10 bases; junction bases outside the gene matches: 11. The germline V gene encodes CDR1 LNHDA and CDR2 SQIVND (reference sequence). This CDR3 has 14 amino acids.